The 11 T cell receptor beta chains given below trace back to one sample, sequenced in a study of cytomegalovirus exposure and HLA in healthy donors. It was with 60 Vbeta and 13 Jbeta primers that the PCR ran. The data were produced by immunoSEQ multiplex PCR, yet TCRdb's version contains in-frame clones alone and is incomplete. The sample includes around 190,000 clones, around 84% seen only once; the top ten take around 3.5%. The sequenced material came from PBMCs. The receptors come from a man between 35 and 55 years old in good health and CMV-seropositive.

J is TRBJ1-5 and V is TRBV29-1; TRBD1 aligns across 8 bases. Germline CDR1 SQVTM, CDR2 ANQGSEA. The CDR3 sequence is 14 residues long. With 4 bases clipped from V and 6 bases from J, the junction kept 8 bases outside the gene matches. CDR3 sequence (DNA): TGCAGCGTTGCCCCAGGGGGCGGGGGTCAGCCCCAGCATTTT. This sequence encodes CSVAPGGGGQPQHF.

The chain has TRBV7-2 and TRBJ2-5; D is perhaps TRBD2 (5 bases). The CDR3 consists of 14 residues. The ends were cut back, 5 bases at V and 2 bases at J, with 12 bases in the middle. The germline V gene has CDR1 SGHTA and CDR2 FQGNSA. CDR3 bases: TGTGCCAGCAGCCCTCGGGGTCCTCAAGAGACCCAGTACTTC. Amino acids: CASSPRGPQETQYF.

The V gene is TRBV7-9, the J gene TRBJ2-5; 8 positions agree with TRBD2. This CDR3 is 15 amino acids long. The germline V gene encodes CDR1 SEHNR and CDR2 FQNEAQ (reference sequence). The ends lost 0 bases at V and 2 bases at J; junction bases unmatched: 2. CDR3 region: CASSLASGVQETQYF. The CDR3 DNA reads as TGTGCCAGCAGCTTAGCTAGCGGGGTGCAAGAGACCCAGTACTTC.

The rearrangement joins TRBV7-3 to TRBJ2-5; D ambiguous. This CDR3 contains 13 residues. V lost 1 base to trimming and J lost 5 bases, with 8 bases between them. Looked up from germline, CDR1 is SGHTA and CDR2 is FQGTGA. The CDR3 DNA sequence: TGTGCCAGCAGCTTAAGATACGAGGAGACCCAGTACTTC. This gives the protein CASSLRYEETQYF.

This rearrangement joins TRBV5-1 to TRBJ2-5, with TRBD2 matching over 14 bases. V dropped 3 bases and J dropped 9; count of bases not matched to a gene: 13. Germline V lookup: CDR1 SGHRS, CDR2 YFSETQ. The CDR3 extends over 17 amino acids. The CDR3 reads CASSWNPQTSGGEAQYF. The CDR3, as DNA: TGCGCCAGCAGCTGGAACCCACAGACTAGCGGGGGGGAGGCCCAGTACTTC. The variable domain in full, with the rest retrieved from reference TRBV5-1 and TRBJ2-5, is KAGVTQTPRYLIKTRGQQVTLSCSPISGHRSVSWYQQTPGQGLQFLFEYFSETQRNKGNFPGRFSGRQFSNSRSEMNVSTLELGDSALYLCASSWNPQTSGGEAQYFGPGTRLLVL.

V gene TRBV6-1 combines with J gene TRBJ2-1, with D tentatively TRBD2 (6 bases). CDR1 is MNHNS, CDR2 SASEGT, per germline. The CDR3 covers 14 residues. V was cut by 5 bases and J by 3 bases, with 11 bases left in between. CDR3 amino acids: CASSRTNNYNEQFF. DNA for the CDR3: TGTGCCAGCAGTCGGACTAACAACTACAATGAGCAGTTCTTC.

This chain connects TRBV5-4 to TRBJ2-3; D perhaps matches TRBD2 (5 bases). Trimming removed 4 bases at V and 3 bases at J, with 15 bases between. In germline, CDR1 is SGHNT, CDR2 YYREEE (reference sequence). The CDR3 runs 15 residues. The CDR3 bases are TGTGCCAGCAGCCGTCACAGCGGTGGGACAGATACGCAGTATTTT. It is translated as CASSRHSGGTDTQYF.

The rearrangement uses TRBV5-1 and TRBJ2-1, with 9 bases identical to TRBD1. The CDR3 loop spans 15 amino acids. The V segment lost 4 bases and the J segment 8 bases; nucleotides outside the gene matches: 10. Germline V CDR1 and CDR2: SGHRS, YFSETQ. The CDR3 loop reads CASSPLEGQGHEQFF. The CDR3 nucleotides read TGCGCCAGCAGCCCACTCGAGGGACAGGGCCATGAGCAGTTCTTC.

This sequence joins TRBV27 and TRBJ2-7; maybe TRBD2 (5 bases). With 3 bases removed from V and 5 bases from J, the gap between germline ends came to 11 bases. The CDR3 is 13 amino acids. Germline V CDR1 and CDR2: MNHEY, SMNVEV (reference sequence). The CDR3 is CASSFMGVDEQYF. Here the CDR3 DNA reads TGTGCCAGCAGTTTTATGGGAGTCGACGAGCAGTACTTC.

V and J are TRBV6-5 and TRBJ2-7; D is possibly TRBD1 (6 bases). The germline gives CDR1 MNHEY, CDR2 SVGAGI. The CDR3 runs to 14 residues. Trimming took off 6 bases at V and 3 bases at J, with 15 bases between the two ends. CDR3 loop: CASSTGIRRYEQYF. CDR3 bases: TGTGCCAGCAGCACAGGGATTCGGCGCTACGAGCAGTACTTC.

The chain joins TRBV5-8 to TRBJ1-5; no firm D call. Trimming removed 0 bases from V and 7 bases from J, with 8 bases in between. There are 13 residues in the CDR3. Germline V CDR1 and CDR2: SGHTS, YDEGEE. CDR3 DNA: TGTGCCAGCAGCTTGGCCGAGAGACAGCCCCAGCATTTT. This codes for CASSLAERQPQHF.